The 30 T cell receptor beta chains reported below all come from one sample, sequenced in a study of CD4 and CD8 cells across lung adenocarcinoma regions. From the PCR reads, TCRdb called clonotypes with MiXCR, one entry per CDR3 protein. The table lists 25,000 to 30,000 distinct CDR3 sequences, about half of them singletons, with over 35% in the top ten. The sequenced material came from CD8+ T cells from the center of a lung tumor. The receptor source for this set is a male donor with lung adenocarcinoma. The CD4 and CD8 labels of this study may be unreliable.

A remark on this clonotype: The junction shows a germline mismatch at one end, possibly a read error. The V call is TRBV6-1, the J call TRBJ2-3; D is ambiguous. Germline assignment: CDR1 MNHNS and CDR2 SASEGT. The CDR3 totals 13 residues. CDR3 region: CATGVRHTETQYF. In nucleotides, the CDR3 is TGTGCCACCGGAGTACGTCACACAGAGACGCAGTATTTT.

This rearrangement joins TRBV6-5 to TRBJ2-4; TRBD1 is a possible D gene (6 bases). Germline CDR1 reads MNHEY; CDR2 reads SVGAGI. V lost 3 bases to trimming and J lost 5 bases, with 14 bases between them. There are 15 residues in the CDR3. This chain's CDR3 is CASSYSGTPENIQYF. DNA for the CDR3: TGTGCCAGCAGTTATTCCGGGACACCAGAAAACATTCAGTACTTC.

This clonotype was counted a single time. J is TRBJ1-5 and V is TRBV6-1, with D perhaps matching TRBD1 (5 bases). The V gene lost 6 bases and the J gene lost 3 bases, with 9 bases spanning the gap. This CDR3 has 13 residues. Germline V gene data show CDR1 as MNHNS and CDR2 as SASEGT. CDR3: CASRQVNNQPQHF. The CDR3 nucleotides are TGTGCCAGCAGACAGGTGAACAATCAGCCCCAGCATTTT.

Within the sample, this clonotype is medium-sized. This chain links TRBV7-2 with TRBJ2-6, with a tentative D call TRBD2 (5 bases). Trimming removed 3 bases from V and 3 bases from J, with 12 bases in between. The CDR3 is 16 residues long. In germline, CDR1 is SGHTA, CDR2 FQGNSA. DNA of the CDR3: TGTGCCAGCAGCTTCCCTCGGGGATATGGGGCCAACGTCCTGACTTTC. Its translation: CASSFPRGYGANVLTF.

Concerning this clonotype itself: Compared with germline, one end of the junction differs, possibly owing to a read error. The V call is TRBV6-1, the J call TRBJ2-4; 7 bases align to TRBD2. CDR3 length equals 14 residues. Germline CDR1 reads MNHNS; CDR2 reads SASEGT. For the CDR3, the DNA is TGTGGCAGCGCGGGGAGGGGTGCTAACTACGTTCAGTACTTC. Residues: CGSAGRGANYVQYF.

The genes are TRBV30 and TRBJ1-5; D remains unclear. Trimming stripped 4 bases from V and 10 bases from J, with 14 bases between. CDR3 length: 12 residues. Germline assignment: CDR1 GTSNPN and CDR2 SVGIG (reference sequence). The CDR3 reads CAWNVAEGPQHF. The CDR3 DNA sequence: TGTGCCTGGAATGTAGCGGAGGGCCCCCAGCATTTT.

This clonotype was recorded many times. The chain carries TRBV4-1 and TRBJ2-3, with D perhaps TRBD2 (5 bases). The V end was cut by 4 bases, the J end by 2 bases, with 19 bases between. The germline V gene encodes CDR1 MGHRA and CDR2 YSYEKL. The CDR3 spans 17 residues. CDR3 sequence (DNA): TGCGCCAGCAGCCCAGACCGCTACGGGGATTACACAGATACGCAGTATTTT. Amino acid sequence: CASSPDRYGDYTDTQYF.

In its sample, this clonotype was seen many times. V usage is TRBV7-8 and J usage is TRBJ1-5; D is possibly TRBD1 (5 bases). With 5 bases removed from V and 0 bases from J, the gap between germline ends came to 17 bases. The germline V gene encodes CDR1 SGHVS and CDR2 FQNEAQ. There are 17 residues in the CDR3. CDR3 region: CASSLFARAASNQPQHF. The CDR3 region has the DNA TGTGCCAGCAGCCTCTTCGCCAGGGCGGCTAGCAATCAGCCCCAGCATTTT.

This clonotype is medium-sized in the sample. The V and J genes are TRBV25-1 and TRBJ1-2; D not resolved. CDR1 is MGHDK, CDR2 SYGVNS, per germline. The CDR3 is 13 amino acids. With 3 bases removed from V and 8 bases from J, the gap between germline ends came to 13 bases. The CDR3 sequence: CASSELGYGGYTF. As DNA, the CDR3 is TGTGCCAGCAGTGAGTTAGGGTATGGCGGCTACACCTTC.

Here the CDR3 reads CASSTGTALGYGYTF. CDR3 DNA: TGTGCCAGCAGCACAGGGACAGCGCTCGGCTATGGCTACACCTTC. This rearrangement joins TRBV11-1 to TRBJ1-2, with TRBD1 identical over 7 bases. CDR3 length: 15 amino acids. The V segment lost 5 bases and the J segment 4 bases; nucleotides outside the gene matches: 10. The germline V gene has CDR1 SGHAT and CDR2 FQDESV (reference sequence). The entire variable domain, with the rest obtained from reference TRBV11-1 and TRBJ1-2, is as follows: EAEVAQSPRYKITEKSQAVAFWCDPISGHATLYWYRQILGQGPELLVQFQDESVVDDSQLPKDRFSAERLKGVDSTLKIQPAELGDSAMYLCASSTGTALGYGYTFGSGTRLTVV.

This clonotype was detected ten times or more. A much larger clone differs from this one at a single base, so this may be a read error. This chain joins TRBV6-1 and TRBJ2-1; tentative D call: TRBD1 (6 bases). Trimming shortened V by 5 bases and J by 10 bases, and 21 bases separated the two germline ends. CDR1 is MNHNS and CDR2 is SASEGT in the germline V gene. This CDR3 comprises 15 residues. CDR3 sequence: CASSRGHGPSYEQFF. Here the CDR3 DNA reads TGTGCCAGCAGTCGGGGACACGGGCCATCCTACGAGCAGTTCTTC.

This clonotype came up many times. The chain uses TRBV20-1 and TRBJ2-1; 7 bases are a match to TRBD2. TRBJ2-7 matches the DNA end more closely, so the J call is doubtful. This CDR3 has 13 amino acids. Germline assignment: CDR1 DFQATT and CDR2 SNEGSKA (reference sequence). The CDR3 loop reads CSALRAGAYEQYF. The DNA for the CDR3 is TGCAGTGCACTACGGGCGGGAGCTTACGAGCAGTACTTC.

This sequence joins TRBV20-1 and TRBJ2-1; 9 bases map to TRBD1. V shed 6 bases and J 1 base; nucleotides not matched to a gene: 4. This CDR3 comprises 14 residues. Germline V gives CDR1 DFQATT, CDR2 SNEGSKA (reference sequence). The CDR3 loop reads CSALDRGSYNEQFF. In DNA form, the CDR3 reads TGCAGTGCCTTGGACAGGGGTTCCTACAATGAGCAGTTCTTC.

This clonotype counts as medium-sized. V usage is TRBV10-1 and J usage is TRBJ2-1; possible D gene TRBD1, 6 bases. Trimming left V 0 bases short and J 4 bases short, with 10 bases between. The germline V gene has CDR1 WNHNN and CDR2 SYGVQD (reference sequence). The CDR3 covers 15 residues. CDR3 amino acids: CASSESGQRYNEQFF. Written as DNA, the CDR3 is TGCGCCAGCAGTGAGTCTGGACAGCGTTACAATGAGCAGTTCTTC.

The gene calls are TRBV5-1 and TRBJ2-7; no clear D gene. V gave up 4 bases and J gave up 2 bases, with 19 bases separating them. The CDR3 sequence is 16 residues long. The germline CDR1 and CDR2 sequences are SGHRS and YFSETQ. The CDR3 DNA sequence: TGCGCCAGCAGCCCCTCTGGCGATCCGAGAGCCTACGAGCAGTACTTC. Translation: CASSPSGDPRAYEQYF.

V and J are TRBV10-2 and TRBJ2-1; maybe TRBD1 (5 bases). Near its end, the DNA agrees better with TRBJ2-4, so the J call may be wrong. The germline V gene encodes CDR1 WSHSY and CDR2 SAAADI. The CDR3 spans 14 residues. In DNA form, the CDR3 reads TGCGCGGGGCTCAGGTTCTGTGACCAAGACATTCAGTACTTC. It codes for CAGLRFCDQDIQYF.

This clonotype has more than one count but fewer than ten. V is TRBV3-1 and J is TRBJ2-1; TRBD2 matches at 10 bases. The CDR3 has 15 residues. Germline V CDR1 and CDR2: LGHDT, YNNKEL (reference sequence). J gave up 7 bases and V 6 bases, and 9 bases lay outside the gene matches. The CDR3: CASRPGTSVGNEQFF. The CDR3 DNA follows: TGTGCCAGCAGACCCGGGACTAGCGTGGGGAATGAGCAGTTCTTC.

This clonotype has ten or more counts. The chain joins TRBV9 to TRBJ2-1; D gene ambiguous. V lost 2 bases, J lost 6 bases, and 9 bases lay in between. The CDR3 contains 13 residues. CDR1 is SGDLS, CDR2 YYNGEE, per germline. The CDR3 nucleotides are TGTGCCAGCAGCGTCCTGGAACGCAATGAGCAGTTCTTC. Its translation: CASSVLERNEQFF. The variable domain in full, with the rest retrieved from reference TRBV9 and TRBJ2-1, is DSGVTQTPKHLITATGQRVTLRCSPRSGDLSVYWYQQSLDQGLQFLIQYYNGEERAKGNILERFSAQQFPDLHSELNLSSLELGDSALYFCASSVLERNEQFFGPGTRLTVL.

On this clonotype: At one end, the junction sequence differs from germline, possibly due to a read error. The rearrangement uses TRBV10-2 and TRBJ2-4; D uncertain. Germline values: CDR1 WSHSY, CDR2 SAAADI. The CDR3 is 14 amino acids. The CDR3 DNA is TGCGCGAGGCGCGTGGGCTGTGCCAAAGACATTCAGTACTTC. This sequence encodes CARRVGCAKDIQYF.

V usage is TRBV6-1 and J usage is TRBJ2-3; 9 nucleotides line up with TRBD1. This CDR3 comprises 16 residues. Germline loops: CDR1 MNHNS, CDR2 SASEGT. The junction had 7 bases not matched to a gene; V was cut back by 0 bases and J by 6 bases. CDR3 amino acids: CASSEAGTGIQDTQYF. CDR3 nucleotides: TGTGCCAGCAGTGAAGCCGGGACAGGGATCCAGGATACGCAGTATTTT.

This chain uses TRBV27 with TRBJ2-1; D possibly corresponds to TRBD2 (5 bases). V gave up 2 bases and J gave up 7 bases, with 12 bases separating them. Germline CDR1 MNHEY, CDR2 SMNVEV (reference sequence). The CDR3 is 14 residues long. The CDR3 nucleotides read TGTGCCAGCAGTTTAATGGGAGTAGGTAATGAGCAGTTCTTC. Translation gives CASSLMGVGNEQFF.

This clonotype was counted ten times or more. The genes are TRBV14 and TRBJ2-1; tentative D call: TRBD1 (6 bases). Germline V gene sequence: CDR1 SGHDN, CDR2 FVKESK. V lost 3 bases to trimming and J lost 9 bases, with 15 bases between them. The CDR3 totals 14 residues. CDR3 sequence: CASSQSTGLREQFF. In nucleotides, the CDR3 is TGTGCCAGCAGCCAGAGTACAGGGTTACGTGAGCAGTTCTTC.

This clonotype was seen only once. The rearrangement links TRBV10-2 to TRBJ2-4, with D unresolved. The CDR3 runs to 16 residues. The V and J ends lost 3 bases and 0 bases respectively, with 12 bases between them. Germline V gene sequence: CDR1 WSHSY, CDR2 SAAADI. The CDR3 DNA follows: TGCGCCAGCAGTGACCCGGGTCTGCGAGCCAAAAACATTCAGTACTTC. Translation gives CASSDPGLRAKNIQYF.

This chain uses TRBV9 with TRBJ2-2; weak D call: TRBD1 (7 bases). Germline values: CDR1 SGDLS, CDR2 YYNGEE. The CDR3 contains 17 residues. V dropped 0 bases and J dropped 0 bases, with 12 bases sitting between them. CDR3 bases: TGTGCCAGCAGCGTAGGGGCGGGACAGCCGAACACCGGGGAGCTGTTTTTT. Encoded protein: CASSVGAGQPNTGELFF.

The table lists this clonotype with a few counts. One end of the junction is discordant with germline, which a read error may explain. The chain couples TRBV14 to TRBJ2-1; 11 positions agree with TRBD2. The J call is doubtful: the DNA matches TRBJ2-5 better. Germline assignment: CDR1 SGHDN and CDR2 FVKESK. The CDR3 runs to 18 residues. CDR3 DNA sequence: TGTGCCAGCACCCAAGAAAGGCTAGCGGGAGGACCTCAAGAGACCCAGTACTTC. Translated: CASTQERLAGGPQETQYF.

This clonotype was seen a handful of times. This chain connects TRBV4-2 to TRBJ2-7; D is possibly TRBD1 or TRBD2 (5 bases each). CDR1 and CDR2 from the germline V gene are LGHNA and YNFKEQ. V lost 3 bases and J 0 bases, leaving 21 bases between the germline ends. The CDR3 runs 18 residues. CDR3 in amino acids: CASSQSSSGTLGSYEQYF. CDR3 DNA sequence: TGTGCCAGCAGCCAGTCCTCTTCCGGGACGCTCGGCTCCTACGAGCAGTACTTC.

A note on this clonotype: The junction departs from the called germline gene at one end, perhaps through a read error. V usage is TRBV6-1 and J usage is TRBJ2-2; D may be TRBD2 (5 bases). The CDR3 has 15 amino acids. Looked up from germline, CDR1 is MNHNS and CDR2 is SASEGT. CDR3 sequence: CARSGRPVRTGELYF. The CDR3 bases are TGTGCCCGGAGCGGACGGCCGGTTAGGACCGGGGAGCTGTATTTT.

The chain carries TRBV10-1 and TRBJ2-2, with D perhaps given as TRBD1 or TRBD2 (6 bases each). The assigned J gene may be wrong: the sequence end matches TRBJ2-3 better. The CDR3 has 14 residues. From germline, CDR1 is WNHNN and CDR2 SYGVQD (reference sequence). CDR3 sequence reads: CASSPLGGTGEQYF. CDR3 bases: TGCGCCAGCAGTCCGCTGGGGGGCACCGGGGAGCAGTATTTT.

This clonotype was recorded only once. V and J are TRBV6-1 and TRBJ2-5; the match to TRBD2 covers 9 bases. The DNA end lines up better with TRBJ2-4; the J call may be wrong. Germline V gives CDR1 MNHNS, CDR2 SASEGT. The CDR3 runs to 16 residues. The CDR3 DNA sequence: TGTGCCAGCGGTGGGCGCGGGGGGGGCGAAGAAAACATTCAGTACTTC. Protein sequence: CASGGRGGGEENIQYF.

About this clonotype: At one end, the junction sequence differs from germline, possibly due to a read error. This chain joins TRBV6-1 and TRBJ2-1; D is undetermined. The CDR3 consists of 14 residues. The germline V gene encodes CDR1 MNHNS and CDR2 SASEGT. DNA of the CDR3: TGTGCCAGCAGTGTGGTTGTGGGGATAGATGAGCAGTTTTTT. It yields the protein CASSVVVGIDEQFF.